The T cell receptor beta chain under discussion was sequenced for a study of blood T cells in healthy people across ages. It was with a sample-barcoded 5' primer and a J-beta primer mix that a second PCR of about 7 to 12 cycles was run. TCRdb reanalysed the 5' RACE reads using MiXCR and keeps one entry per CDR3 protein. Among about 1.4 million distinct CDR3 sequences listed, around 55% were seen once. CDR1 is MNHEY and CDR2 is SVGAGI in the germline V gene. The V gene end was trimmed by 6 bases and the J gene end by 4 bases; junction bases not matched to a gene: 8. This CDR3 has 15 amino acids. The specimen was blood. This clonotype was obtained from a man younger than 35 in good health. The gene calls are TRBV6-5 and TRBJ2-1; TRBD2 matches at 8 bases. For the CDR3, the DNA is TGTGCCAGCAGCCCGGACGGGAGGGGGTACAATGAGCAGTTCTTC. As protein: CASSPDGRGYNEQFF.